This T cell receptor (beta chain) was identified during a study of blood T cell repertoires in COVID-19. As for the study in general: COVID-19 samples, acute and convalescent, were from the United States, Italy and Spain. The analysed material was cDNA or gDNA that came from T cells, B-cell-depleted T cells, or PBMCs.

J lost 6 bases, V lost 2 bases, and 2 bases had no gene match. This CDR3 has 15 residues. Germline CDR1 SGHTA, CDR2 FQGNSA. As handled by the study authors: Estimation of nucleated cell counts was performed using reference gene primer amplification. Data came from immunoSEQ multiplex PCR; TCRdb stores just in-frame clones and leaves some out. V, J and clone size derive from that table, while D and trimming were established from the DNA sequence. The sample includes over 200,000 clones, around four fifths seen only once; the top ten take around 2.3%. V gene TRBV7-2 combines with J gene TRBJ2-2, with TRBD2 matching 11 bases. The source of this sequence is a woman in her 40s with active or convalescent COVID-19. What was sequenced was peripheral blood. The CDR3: CASSLYSGRAGELFF. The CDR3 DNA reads TGTGCCAGCAGCTTATATAGCGGGAGGGCCGGGGAGCTGTTTTTT.